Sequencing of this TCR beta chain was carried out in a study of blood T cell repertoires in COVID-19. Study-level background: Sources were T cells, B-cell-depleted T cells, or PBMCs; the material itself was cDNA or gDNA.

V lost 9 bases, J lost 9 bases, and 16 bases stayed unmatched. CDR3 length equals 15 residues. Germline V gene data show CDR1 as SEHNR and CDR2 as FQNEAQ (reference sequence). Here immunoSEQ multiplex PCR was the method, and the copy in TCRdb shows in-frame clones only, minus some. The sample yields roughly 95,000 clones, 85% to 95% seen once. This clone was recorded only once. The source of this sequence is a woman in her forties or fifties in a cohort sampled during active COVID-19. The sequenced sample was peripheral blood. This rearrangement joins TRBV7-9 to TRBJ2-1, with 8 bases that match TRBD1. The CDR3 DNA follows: TGTGCCAGTAACTACAGGGGGGCGAGGGACGGTGAGCAGTTCTTC. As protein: CASNYRGARDGEQFF.